This T cell receptor beta chain derives from a study of shared clonotypes between healthy human individuals. Across the whole study: Two women and a few men aged 18 to 49 served as donors.

Notes on the study in general: Limitation of the genetic and exposure-history diversity represented came from the few donors.

Sequenced by immunoSEQ multiplex PCR; TCRdb stores in-frame clones only, minus some. The data contain roughly 500,000 clones, over 75% of them seen just once; the ten biggest clones take up over 9.5%. Note on this clone: As yet, its antigen is unknown.

Sequences were obtained from PBMCs. The clonotype was recovered from a woman in her 40s in good health. Some clones in this sample may be carry-over from other donors' samples.

The CDR3 region is CASSLTGTWTNEQFF. The CDR3 region has the DNA TGTGCCAGCAGCTTAACCGGGACATGGACCAATGAGCAGTTCTTC. The V call is TRBV7-3, the J call TRBJ2-1, with D maybe TRBD1 (6 bases). Germline V gives CDR1 SGHTA, CDR2 FQGTGA. The CDR3 runs 15 residues. V gave up 0 bases and J gave up 6 bases, with 12 bases separating them.